This T cell receptor (beta chain) comes out of a study of T cells expressing NK-cell markers (dated by TCRdb to 2018 to 2020). Notes on the research overall: TCR beta-chain repertoires were profiled in sorted CD3+CD56+NKG2C+, CD3+CD56+NKG2C- and CD3+CD56-NKG2C+ T-cell subsets from about 8 donors. Randomly selected healthy volunteers, three men and five women, were used as the eight sequenced donors. Of the eight sequenced donors, seven were found to be HCMV-seropositive and one was found to be HCMV-seronegative. Sequencing of the libraries produced 2 x 150 bp reads on Illumina HiSeq 2000/2500, MiSeq or NextSeq.

The germline V gene supplies CDR1 MNHEY and CDR2 SVGAGI. The CDR3 contains 14 residues, cysteine and phenylalanine counted. DNA is not on record. Overall results and qualifications from the work: It remained unclear whether the expanded NKG2C-expressing T cell clones were specific for HCMV antigens. Those dominant clonotypes were again the most abundant among CD3+CD56-NKG2C+ cells in a handful of donors, at about 25-65%. In six donors, the dominant CD3+CD56+NKG2C+ clonotypes ranked among the top 10 CD8+ clonotypes, making up roughly 1.0-7.0% of CD8+ T cells.

The instrument was an Illumina HiSeq 2000. 5'RACE template switching, by which a universal primer site and unique molecular identifiers were added, was used to make TCR beta cDNA libraries. Synthesis of cDNA was primed from the TCR beta constant segment and was followed by two consecutive PCR amplification steps. From the authors' description of their analysis: MIGEC was used to demultiplex reads and group the reads by UMI, and MiTCR was used to assemble and quantify clonotypes. To remove erroneous sequences, TCR cDNA sequences were retained only when supported by two or more reads. The tcR package was used for downstream repertoire analysis, and clonotypes were matched between fractions using CDR3 nucleotide sequence together with V segment. VDJmatch was used to annotate antigen specificity against VDJdb, with one amino acid substitution allowed in CDR3. The reads were reprocessed in TCRdb, with one entry per CDR3 protein sequence and no accompanying DNA. The V and J calls shown here were made by TCRdb, not taken from the authors' results. This sample's table carries 200,000 to 300,000 distinct CDR3 sequences. The ten top clones hold about 4.2% of the sample.

About this clonotype itself: Its antigen is not yet known.

HCMV serostatus was determined by detecting HCMV-specific IgG in serum with a commercial ELISA kit. Ficoll density gradient centrifugation was used to isolate peripheral blood mononuclear cells from blood. Sequencing input: blood T cells: a sorted CD56 or NKG2C T cell subset, CD4+ or CD8+ T cells, or bulk PBMC T cells (not recorded which). The chain is assembled from TRBV6-5 and TRBJ1-6; TCRdb outputs TRBD1, but without DNA this stays unchecked. The TCR was taken from a woman between 18 and 70 years old in good health. The CDR3 loop reads CASSYVRGGSPLHF.